This note documents a single T cell receptor (beta chain) sequence. The data originate from a study of blood T cell repertoires in COVID-19. The protocol was immunoSEQ multiplex PCR, while the TCRdb copy is restricted to in-frame clones and leaves out a portion. This sample has approximately 76,000 clones, with around 88% found just once. Losses at the gene ends were 7 bases for V and 5 bases for J; bases not matched to a gene: 9. CDR3 length: 14 amino acids. CDR1 LNHDA and CDR2 SQIVND come from the germline V gene (reference sequence). Input material: peripheral blood. The V and J genes are TRBV19 and TRBJ2-7; TRBD1 matches 9 bases. The source is a man aged 25-45 years with acute or convalescent COVID-19. The DNA for the CDR3 is TGTGCCAGTACACCGGGACAGGGTTCAAACGAGCAGTACTTC. Residues: CASTPGQGSNEQYF.